This T cell receptor (beta chain) was identified during a study of vaccination and CD4 T cells after COVID-19. On the study more broadly: The convalescent group had six males, four females, seven Caucasians, two Asians, one multiracial.

Oncomine TCR Beta short-read sequencing was applied to DNA from cultured CD4+ T cells. Each CDR3 protein gets one entry after TCRdb re-called the PCR reads with MiXCR. The sample holds 20,000 to 25,000 distinct CDR3 sequences, 45% to 65% seen once. This CDR3 region has 14 residues. V was cut by 6 bases and J by 6 bases, with 14 bases left in between. Germline assignment: CDR1 MNHNS and CDR2 SASEGT. Treatment specified: approximately nine-day PBMC culture with coronavirus spike peptide pools or control peptides (ViraFEST assay). Notes on this clonotype: The antigen remains unidentified.

The source of this sequence is a human donor who had recovered from COVID-19. V and J are TRBV6-1 and TRBJ2-2, with D possibly matching TRBD2 (6 bases). The sample taken for sequencing was CD4+ T cells from blood, cultured in vitro. This CDR3 reads CASRGEVVAGELFF. The CDR3 region has the DNA TGTGCCAGCAGGGGGGAGGTAGTGGCCGGGGAGCTGTTTTTT.